This is a list of T cell receptor beta chains from one sample in a study of T cell responses to AZD1222 COVID-19 vaccine. TCRdb keeps only in-frame clones here, not all; method: immunoSEQ multiplex PCR. The sample holds some 140,000 clones, approximately 90% seen once. This material consisted of peripheral blood, taken on day 0 of AZD1222 vaccination. The receptors derive from an adult in good health. Both conserved end residues are part of each CDR3. The D gene is left open where the match is weak. A row's size may be missing; if present it is once, few, many or a size class.

DNA: TGTGCCAGCAGCTTAGCGGTTGGGACAGGGGTTGGAAACACCATATATTTT; CDR3: CASSLAVGTGVGNTIYF; J: TRBJ1-3; size: NA; D: TRBD1; V: TRBV7-2
DNA: TGTGCCAGCAGTGATTTGGGGGCAGGAAACACCATATATTTT; CDR3: CASSDLGAGNTIYF; J: TRBJ1-3; size: NA; D: NA; V: TRBV2
DNA: TGTGCCAGCAGTGACGGTGGGTTTGCCAAAAACATTCAGTACTTC; CDR3: CASSDGGFAKNIQYF; J: TRBJ2-4; size: NA; D: NA; V: TRBV27
DNA: TGTGCCAGCAGCTTCGGGCGAACCTACGAGCAGTACTTC; CDR3: CASSFGRTYEQYF; J: TRBJ2-7; size: few; D: NA; V: TRBV11-2
DNA: TGTGCCAGCAGCGTAGGTGTGACTACGGAAAATGAGCAGTTCTTC; CDR3: CASSVGVTTENEQFF; J: TRBJ2-1; size: NA; D: NA; V: TRBV9
DNA: TGTGCCAGCAGTCTGGAGGGACAGGGATACGGTGAGCAGTTCTTC; CDR3: CASSLEGQGYGEQFF; J: TRBJ2-1; size: once; D: TRBD1; V: TRBV28
DNA: TGTGCCAGCTCTACAGATCCCGGGTGGAACACTGAAGCTTTCTTT; CDR3: CASSTDPGWNTEAFF; J: TRBJ1-1; size: NA; D: NA; V: TRBV18
DNA: TGCGCCAGCAGCCTAGGGACTACTCGAGATACGCAGTATTTT; CDR3: CASSLGTTRDTQYF; J: TRBJ2-3; size: once; D: TRBD2; V: TRBV5-1
DNA: TGTGCCAGCAGCCCAGGGTTTGAGCCCCAGCATTTT; CDR3: CASSPGFEPQHF; J: TRBJ1-5; size: NA; D: NA; V: TRBV12-3/TRBV12-4
DNA: TGTGCCACCAGTGATTCTGGAGGGGTCCAAGAGACCCAGTACTTC; CDR3: CATSDSGGVQETQYF; J: TRBJ2-5; size: NA; D: NA; V: TRBV24-1
DNA: TGTGCCAGCAGGCCCGTGACAGTTAATACTGAAGCTTTCTTT; CDR3: CASRPVTVNTEAFF; J: TRBJ1-1; size: NA; D: NA; V: TRBV28
DNA: TGTGCCACCAGCGCAGGAGCCTTGGGTTTCTTT; CDR3: CATSAGALGFF; J: TRBJ1-1; size: NA; D: NA; V: TRBV15
DNA: TGTGCCAGCAGCCAAGGTGCGGGGGGTTTCTACGAGCAGTACTTC; CDR3: CASSQGAGGFYEQYF; J: TRBJ2-7; size: NA; D: TRBD2; V: TRBV3-1/TRBV3-2
DNA: TGTGCCAGCAGCCTCATTGGACTAGCGGGAGGGCAAGAGACCCAGTACTTC; CDR3: CASSLIGLAGGQETQYF; J: TRBJ2-5; size: NA; D: TRBD2; V: TRBV3-1/TRBV3-2
DNA: TGTGCCAGCAGCCCAGTGATCTCCTACGAGCAGTACTTC; CDR3: CASSPVISYEQYF; J: TRBJ2-7; size: NA; D: NA; V: TRBV28
DNA: TGCGCCAGCAGCCCCCGGGCCGGGAGGAACTATGGCTACACCTTC; CDR3: CASSPRAGRNYGYTF; J: TRBJ1-2; size: NA; D: NA; V: TRBV5-1
DNA: TGTGCCAGCAGCCCGAGAGTTATCTATGGCTACACCTTC; CDR3: CASSPRVIYGYTF; J: TRBJ1-2; size: NA; D: NA; V: TRBV12-3/TRBV12-4
DNA: TGTGCCAGCGCCAACTACGGGGGGGCCGAGACCCAGTACTTC; CDR3: CASANYGGAETQYF; J: TRBJ2-5; size: NA; D: TRBD2; V: TRBV7-2